A selection of T cell receptor beta chains follows, all from one sample in a study of Graves' ophthalmopathy and Graves' hyperthyroidism. TCRdb itself ran the multiplex PCR reads through MiXCR, one entry per CDR3 protein. The sample lists over a million distinct CDR3 sequences; about 35% were seen once. Specimen: peripheral blood or thyroid tissue (not recorded which). Receptors were obtained from an adult man with Graves' hyperthyroidism. Both conserved end residues are part of each CDR3. The D gene is left open where the match is weak. The size field is filled for only some rows; it gives once, few, many or a size class.

d_call j_call v_call clone_size cdr3_nt cdr3_aa
TRBD1 TRBJ1-2 TRBV5-1 NA TGCGCCAGCCTATCCGGGACAGGGGGCCGGGATGGCTACACCTTC CASLSGTGGRDGYTF
TRBD2 TRBJ2-7 TRBV10-2 NA TGCGCCAGCAGTGGGGGGGAGGAAACGACTAGCGGGGACTCCTACGAGCAGTACTTC CASSGGEETTSGDSYEQYF
NA TRBJ2-5 TRBV10-3 few TGTGCCAGCAGTGAGAGAGGCACGACAGGGACCCAGTACTTC CASSERGTTGTQYF
TRBD2 TRBJ2-7 TRBV20-1 NA TGCAGTGCTAGGGGGCCGGGGCGGGAGGTCTTCTACGAGCAGTACTTC CSARGPGREVFYEQYF
NA TRBJ1-5 TRBV2 many TGTGCCAGCAGTGAAGCGCTTCCGAATCAGCCCCAGCATTTT CASSEALPNQPQHF
NA TRBJ2-2 TRBV4-3 NA TGCGCCAGCAGCCAAGATACAGGGAATACGAACACCGGGGAGCTGTTTTTT CASSQDTGNTNTGELFF
NA TRBJ2-7 TRBV7-3 few TGTGCCAGCAGCTTAGATCGCGCGGAAAGCTACGAGCAGTACTTC CASSLDRAESYEQYF
NA TRBJ2-7 TRBV7-9 many TGTGCCAGCAGCTCCGGGACAATGTACGAGCAGTACTTC CASSSGTMYEQYF
NA TRBJ1-2 TRBV7-3 NA TGTGCCAGCAGCTCGGACCCGATGGGTGGCTACACCTTC CASSSDPMGGYTF
NA TRBJ2-7 TRBV20-1 many TGCAGTGCTAGAGATACCCGGACGGTCACCTACGAGCAGTACTTC CSARDTRTVTYEQYF
NA TRBJ1-5 TRBV5-6 NA TGTGCCAGCAGCTTGAAAGGGGGGATGATCAATCAGCCCCAGCATTTT CASSLKGGMINQPQHF
NA TRBJ2-7 TRBV29-1 many TGCAGCGTTGGAGACGGAATTACCCAAACACGGCAGTACTTC CSVGDGITQTRQYF
NA TRBJ2-5 TRBV9 few TGTGCCAGCAGCCCGAAATGGGGGAACCAAGAGACCCAGTACTTC CASSPKWGNQETQYF
NA TRBJ1-4 TRBV18 NA TGTGCCAGCTCACCAACCTTGATCGAGGAAAAACTGTTTTTT CASSPTLIEEKLFF
TRBD2 TRBJ2-2 TRBV10-2 many TGCGCCAGCAGTCGGACTAGCGCAATCACCGGGGAGCTGTTTTTT CASSRTSAITGELFF
TRBD2 TRBJ2-2 TRBV5-1 many TGCGCCAGCAGCCGCGGGGGGCCTGGATCCGGGGAGCTGTTTTTT CASSRGGPGSGELFF
TRBD1 TRBJ2-5 TRBV15 few TGTGCCACCAGCAGGACGAGACAGGGGGCTGGAGAGACCCAGTACTTC CATSRTRQGAGETQYF
TRBD1 TRBJ2-6 TRBV19 many TGTGCCAGTACGGGGACAGGCACCTCTGGGGCCAACGTCCTGACTTTC CASTGTGTSGANVLTF
NA TRBJ2-6 TRBV20-1 many TGCAGTGCCACCCGGGCCAACGTCCTGACTTTC CSATRANVLTF
NA TRBJ1-6 TRBV2 many TGTGCCAGCAGTGACAGGCTGGATAATTCACCCCTCCACTTT CASSDRLDNSPLHF
NA TRBJ2-2 TRBV7-7 many TGTGCCAGCAGCCCCCTTCGGGGCGCGGGGGAGCTGTTTTTT CASSPLRGAGELFF
NA TRBJ2-7 TRBV10-3 many TGTGCCATCAGTGATGGGGGCAGCGACGAGCAGTACTTC CAISDGGSDEQYF
TRBD1 TRBJ2-7 TRBV20-1 few TGCAGTGCTAGTAGGGCGACAGGGGAATACGAGCAGTACTTC CSASRATGEYEQYF
NA TRBJ2-7 TRBV7-8 few TGTGCCAGCAGCCCCTGGACTATCTCCTACGAGCAGTACTTC CASSPWTISYEQYF
TRBD1 TRBJ1-5 TRBV6-1 many TGTGCCAGCAGTGACGGACAGGGGGCTTACCAGCCCCAGCATTTT CASSDGQGAYQPQHF
NA TRBJ1-5 TRBV7-9 many TGTGCCAGCAGCCCGGGGGCTCAGCCCCAGCATTTT CASSPGAQPQHF
NA TRBJ1-3 TRBV5-1 NA TGCGCCAGCAATCCAGAGACCAATTCTGGAAACACCATATATTTT CASNPETNSGNTIYF
TRBD1 TRBJ2-7 TRBV5-1 many TGCGCCAGCAGCTACCGGACAGGGCCTGGCGAGCAGTACTTC CASSYRTGPGEQYF
TRBD2 TRBJ2-1 TRBV7-3 NA TGTGCCAGCTCTTTCCGGACTAGCGGGAGCAATGAGCAGTTCTTC CASSFRTSGSNEQFF
NA TRBJ2-5 TRBV7-9 many TGTGCCAGCAGCTGGGGAACCTACGAGGGGGAGACCCAGTACTTC CASSWGTYEGETQYF
TRBD1 TRBJ1-6 TRBV20-1 NA TGCAGTGCTACTGGACCGACAGGGGATAATTCACCCATCCACTTT CSATGPTGDNSPIHF
NA TRBJ2-7 TRBV20-1 many TGCAGTGCTAGCCTGGGGCTCGAGCAGTACTTC CSASLGLEQYF
NA TRBJ2-5 TRBV20-1 many TGCAGTGCTAGGCACACCCGGGGGTTGAGGGAGACCCAGTACTTC CSARHTRGLRETQYF
NA TRBJ1-4 TRBV29-1 NA TGCAGCGTTGACCTAGCGAAGACTGAAAAACTGTTTTTT CSVDLAKTEKLFF
TRBD1 TRBJ1-1 TRBV10-1 NA TGTGCCAGCAGACCGAGACAGGGGATATCGAACACTGAAGCTTTCTTT CASRPRQGISNTEAFF
NA TRBJ1-2 TRBV9 NA TGTGCCAGCAGCGTTCGGGGCACCACTAACTATGGCTACACCTTC CASSVRGTTNYGYTF
TRBD1 TRBJ2-7 TRBV7-9 many TGTGCCAGCAGCTCCGGGACAGGGTCTTACGAGCAGTACTTC CASSSGTGSYEQYF
NA TRBJ1-2 TRBV15 NA TGTGCCACCAGCATCACCGGGGCGCACGGCTACACCTTC CATSITGAHGYTF
TRBD2 TRBJ2-7 TRBV4-2 NA TGTGCCAGCAGCCAAGAGAGTTTTCTAGCGGTACCGTACGAGCAGTACTTC CASSQESFLAVPYEQYF
TRBD1 TRBJ1-2 TRBV6-5 NA TGTGCCAGCAGTTACCCTCTGGGACAGGGGGCTCGGGGCTACACCTTC CASSYPLGQGARGYTF
NA TRBJ2-2 TRBV7-3 many TGTGCCAGCGGATCACATGGGGTCGGGGAGCTGTTTTTT CASGSHGVGELFF
NA TRBJ1-2 TRBV20-1 NA TGCAGTGCGTCGAGGGGGGGGGTTAACTATGGCTACACCTTC CSASRGGVNYGYTF
TRBD1 TRBJ2-7 TRBV10-3 many TGTGCCATCAGTGATGGGGGACAGTGGGAGCAGTACTTC CAISDGGQWEQYF
TRBD2 TRBJ2-1 TRBV10-3 many TGTGCCATCAGTGCGGCTAGCGGCAATGAGCAGTTCTTC CAISAASGNEQFF
NA TRBJ2-7 TRBV7-2 NA TGTGCCAGCAGCTTGGACGGAAATCAGCAGTACTTC CASSLDGNQQYF
NA TRBJ2-7 TRBV11-2 many TGTGCCAGCAGCTTATATCGCTACGAGCAGTACTTC CASSLYRYEQYF
TRBD1 TRBJ1-6 TRBV12-3/TRBV12-4 NA TGTGCCAGCAGCCGACGGGACAGGGCTTCACCCCTCCACTTT CASSRRDRASPLHF
TRBD1 TRBJ1-1 TRBV10-3 NA TGTGCCATCAGTTCCGGGACAGGGTTTATGGAGAGACTGAACACTGAAGCTTTCTTT CAISSGTGFMERLNTEAFF
NA TRBJ1-1 TRBV29-1 many TGCAGCGTTGAAGATCGTAGGAACACTGAAGCTTTCTTT CSVEDRRNTEAFF
NA TRBJ2-5 TRBV19 NA TGTGCCAGTACCCCTAGATGGGGGCTCGAGACCCAGTACTTC CASTPRWGLETQYF